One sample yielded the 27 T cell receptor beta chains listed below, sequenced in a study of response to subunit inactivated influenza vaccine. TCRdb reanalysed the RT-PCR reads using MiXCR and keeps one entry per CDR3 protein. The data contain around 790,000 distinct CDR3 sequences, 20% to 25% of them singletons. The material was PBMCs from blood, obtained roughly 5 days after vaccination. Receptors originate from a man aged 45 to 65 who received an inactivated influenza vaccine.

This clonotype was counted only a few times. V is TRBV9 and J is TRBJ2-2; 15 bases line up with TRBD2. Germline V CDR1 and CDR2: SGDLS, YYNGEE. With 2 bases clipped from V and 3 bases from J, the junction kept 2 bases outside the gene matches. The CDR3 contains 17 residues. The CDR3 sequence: CASSVGLAGGDTGELFF. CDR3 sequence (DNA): TGTGCCAGCAGCGTGGGACTAGCGGGAGGTGACACCGGGGAGCTGTTTTTT.

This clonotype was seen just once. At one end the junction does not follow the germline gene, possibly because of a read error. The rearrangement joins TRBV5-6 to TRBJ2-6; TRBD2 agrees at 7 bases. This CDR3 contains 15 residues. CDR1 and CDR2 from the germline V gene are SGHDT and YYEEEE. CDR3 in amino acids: CASGFGGAGANVLTF. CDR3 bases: TGTGCCAGCGGCTTTGGGGGGGCTGGGGCCAACGTCCTGACTTTC.

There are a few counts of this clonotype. The CDR3 nucleotides read TGCAGTGCTAGAGACGACAGGGAGATCTACGAGCAGTACTTC. It translates to CSARDDREIYEQYF. J is TRBJ2-7 and V is TRBV20-1, with 7 positions matching TRBD1. The germline CDR1 and CDR2 sequences are DFQATT and SNEGSKA (reference sequence). This CDR3 is built from 14 residues. The ends lost 0 bases at V and 3 bases at J; junction bases unmatched: 5.

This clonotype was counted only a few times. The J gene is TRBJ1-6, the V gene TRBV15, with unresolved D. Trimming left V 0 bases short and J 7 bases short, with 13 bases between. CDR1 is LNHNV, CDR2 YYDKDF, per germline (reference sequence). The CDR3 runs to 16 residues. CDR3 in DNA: TGTGCCACCAGCAGAGATCTTAGTCCGGGAAATTCACCCCTCCACTTT. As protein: CATSRDLSPGNSPLHF.

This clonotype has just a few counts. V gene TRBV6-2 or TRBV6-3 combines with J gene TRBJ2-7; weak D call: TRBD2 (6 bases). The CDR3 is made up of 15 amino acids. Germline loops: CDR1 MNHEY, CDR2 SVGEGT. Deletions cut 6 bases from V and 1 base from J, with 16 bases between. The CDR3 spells CASSRTAGQSYEQYF. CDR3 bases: TGTGCCAGCAGCCGAACCGCGGGGCAATCCTACGAGCAGTACTTC.

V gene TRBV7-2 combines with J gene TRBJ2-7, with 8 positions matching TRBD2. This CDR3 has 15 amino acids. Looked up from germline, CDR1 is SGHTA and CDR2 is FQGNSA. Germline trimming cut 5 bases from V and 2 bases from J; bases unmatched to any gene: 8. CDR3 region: CASSPFAGGPYEQYF. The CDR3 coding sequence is TGTGCCAGCAGCCCTTTCGCGGGAGGCCCCTACGAGCAGTACTTC.

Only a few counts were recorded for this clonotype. As DNA, the CDR3 is TGTGCCAGCAGTTTACCCGGCAGGAAAACATCTAGCACAGATACGCAGTATTTT. Encoded protein: CASSLPGRKTSSTDTQYF. V is TRBV12-3 or TRBV12-4 and J is TRBJ2-3, with D hard to call. V was pared by 2 bases and J by 0 bases, with 18 bases between. The CDR3 extends over 18 amino acids.

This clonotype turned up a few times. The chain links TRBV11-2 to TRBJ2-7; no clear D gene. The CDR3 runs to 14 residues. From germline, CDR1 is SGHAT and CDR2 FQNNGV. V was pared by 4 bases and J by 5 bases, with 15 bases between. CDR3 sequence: CASSSPQRLHEQYF. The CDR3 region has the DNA TGTGCCAGCAGCTCCCCCCAGCGACTGCACGAGCAGTACTTC.

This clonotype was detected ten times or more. The DNA for the CDR3 is TGTGCCAGCAGGCCCGCGGGGCAGCAGCCCCAGCATTTT. It specifies CASRPAGQQPQHF. The chain employs TRBV12-3 or TRBV12-4 and TRBJ1-5; the D gene is possibly TRBD1 (5 bases). The V end was cut by 6 bases, the J end by 7 bases, with 13 bases between. This CDR3 is 13 amino acids long.

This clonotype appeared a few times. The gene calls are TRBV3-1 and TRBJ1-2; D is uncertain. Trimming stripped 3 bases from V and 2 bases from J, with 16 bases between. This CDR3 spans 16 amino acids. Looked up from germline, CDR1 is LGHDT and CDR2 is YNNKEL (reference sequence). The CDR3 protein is CASSHIRGSPNYGYTF. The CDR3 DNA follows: TGTGCCAGCAGCCATATCCGTGGCAGCCCCAACTATGGCTACACCTTC.

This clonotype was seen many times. The CDR3: CSARDLVSGRGLHEQYF. CDR3 DNA: TGCAGTGCTAGAGATCTGGTCAGCGGGAGAGGTCTACACGAGCAGTACTTC. V gene TRBV20-1 combines with J gene TRBJ2-7, with 8 bases fitting TRBD2. Germline CDR1 reads DFQATT; CDR2 reads SNEGSKA (reference sequence). The CDR3 is made up of 17 amino acids. Trimming at V came to 0 bases and at J to 5 bases, leaving 15 bases not matched to a gene.

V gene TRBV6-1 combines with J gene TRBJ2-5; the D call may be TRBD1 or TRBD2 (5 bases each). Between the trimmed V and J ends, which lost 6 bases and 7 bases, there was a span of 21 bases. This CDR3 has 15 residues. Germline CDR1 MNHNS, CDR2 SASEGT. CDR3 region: CASRPPGGRAGTQYF. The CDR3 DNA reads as TGTGCCAGCAGACCCCCGGGCGGCAGGGCGGGGACCCAGTACTTC.

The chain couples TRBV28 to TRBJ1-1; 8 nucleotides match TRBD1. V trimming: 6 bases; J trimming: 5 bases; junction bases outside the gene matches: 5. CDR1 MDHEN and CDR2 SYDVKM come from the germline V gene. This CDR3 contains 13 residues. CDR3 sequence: CASRWTGLTEAFF. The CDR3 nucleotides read TGTGCCAGCAGATGGACAGGGTTAACTGAAGCTTTCTTT.

CDR3 sequence: CSVEQGGTEAFF. The CDR3 DNA follows: TGCAGCGTTGAACAGGGAGGAACTGAAGCTTTCTTT. The V call is TRBV29-1, the J call TRBJ1-1, with D perhaps TRBD1 (5 bases). The ends were cut back, 2 bases at V and 5 bases at J, with 9 bases in the middle. Germline lookup yields CDR1 SQVTM and CDR2 ANQGSEA. CDR3 length: 12 residues.

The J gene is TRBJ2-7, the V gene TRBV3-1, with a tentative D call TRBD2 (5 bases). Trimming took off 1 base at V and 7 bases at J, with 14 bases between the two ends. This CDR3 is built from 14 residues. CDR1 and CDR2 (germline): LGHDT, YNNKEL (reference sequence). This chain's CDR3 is CASSQVRGSGEQYF. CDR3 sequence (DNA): TGTGCCAGCAGCCAAGTTCGGGGTTCGGGTGAGCAGTACTTC.

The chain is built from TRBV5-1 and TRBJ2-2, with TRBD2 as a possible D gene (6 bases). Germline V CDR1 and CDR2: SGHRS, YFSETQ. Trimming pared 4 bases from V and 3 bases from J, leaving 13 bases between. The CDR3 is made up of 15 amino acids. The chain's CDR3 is CASSRGTVDTGELFF. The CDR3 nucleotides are TGCGCCAGCAGCCGTGGGACTGTGGACACCGGGGAGCTGTTTTTT.

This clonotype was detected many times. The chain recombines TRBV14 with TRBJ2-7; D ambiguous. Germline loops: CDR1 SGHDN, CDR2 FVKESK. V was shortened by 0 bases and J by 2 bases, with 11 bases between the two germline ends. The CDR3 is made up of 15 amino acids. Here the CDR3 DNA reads TGTGCCAGCAGCCAAGATTACCGCCCGGCCTACGAGCAGTACTTC. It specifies CASSQDYRPAYEQYF.

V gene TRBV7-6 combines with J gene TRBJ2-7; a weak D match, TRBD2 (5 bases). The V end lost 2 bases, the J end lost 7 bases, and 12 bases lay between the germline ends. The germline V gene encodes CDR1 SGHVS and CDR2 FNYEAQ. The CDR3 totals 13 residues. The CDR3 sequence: CASSLLASGEQYF. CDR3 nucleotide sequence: TGTGCCAGCAGCTTATTAGCATCGGGAGAGCAGTACTTC.

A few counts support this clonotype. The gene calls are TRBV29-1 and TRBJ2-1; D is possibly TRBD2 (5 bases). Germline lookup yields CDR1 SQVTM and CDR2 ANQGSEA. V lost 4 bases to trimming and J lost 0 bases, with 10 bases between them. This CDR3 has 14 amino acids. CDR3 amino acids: CSVGVAGSYNEQFF. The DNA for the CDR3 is TGCAGCGTTGGAGTTGCGGGCTCCTACAATGAGCAGTTCTTC.

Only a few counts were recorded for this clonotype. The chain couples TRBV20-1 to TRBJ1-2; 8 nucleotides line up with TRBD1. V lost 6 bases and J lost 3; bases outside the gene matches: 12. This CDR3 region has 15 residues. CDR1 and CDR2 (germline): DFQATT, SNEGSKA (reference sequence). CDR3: CSAIRVGQGDYGYTF. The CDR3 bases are TGCAGTGCCATAAGAGTTGGACAGGGAGACTATGGCTACACCTTC.

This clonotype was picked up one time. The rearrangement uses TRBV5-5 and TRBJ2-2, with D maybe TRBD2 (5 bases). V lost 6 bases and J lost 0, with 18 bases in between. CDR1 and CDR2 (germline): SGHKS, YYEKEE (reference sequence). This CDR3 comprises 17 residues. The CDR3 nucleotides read TGTGCCAGCACCGAAACCATAGCGCATGCGAACACCGGGGAGCTGTTTTTT. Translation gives CASTETIAHANTGELFF.

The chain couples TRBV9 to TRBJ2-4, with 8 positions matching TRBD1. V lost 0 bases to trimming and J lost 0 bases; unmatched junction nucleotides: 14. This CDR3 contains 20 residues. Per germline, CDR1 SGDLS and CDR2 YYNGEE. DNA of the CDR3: TGTGCCAGCAGCGTAGCTTCCGGTTCGGGACAGGACCTAGCCAAAAACATTCAGTACTTC. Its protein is CASSVASGSGQDLAKNIQYF.

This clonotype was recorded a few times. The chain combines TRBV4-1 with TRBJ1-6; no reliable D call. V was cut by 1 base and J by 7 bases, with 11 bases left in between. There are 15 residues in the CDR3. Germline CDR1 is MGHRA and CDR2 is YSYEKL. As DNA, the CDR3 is TGCGCCAGCAGCCAAGCCAACGAATGGAATTCACCCCTCCACTTT. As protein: CASSQANEWNSPLHF.

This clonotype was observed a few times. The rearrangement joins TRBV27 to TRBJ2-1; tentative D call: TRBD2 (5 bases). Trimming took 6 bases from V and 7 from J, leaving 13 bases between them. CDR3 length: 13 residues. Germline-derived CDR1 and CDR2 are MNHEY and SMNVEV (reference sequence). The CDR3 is CASRLLGGNEQFF. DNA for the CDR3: TGTGCCAGCAGGCTTCTAGGAGGAAATGAGCAGTTCTTC.

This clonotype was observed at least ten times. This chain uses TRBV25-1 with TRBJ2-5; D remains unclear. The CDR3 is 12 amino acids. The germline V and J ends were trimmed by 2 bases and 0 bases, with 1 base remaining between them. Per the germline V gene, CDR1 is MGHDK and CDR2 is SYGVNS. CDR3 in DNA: TGTGCCAGCAGTGAAGACCAAGAGACCCAGTACTTC. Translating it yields CASSEDQETQYF.

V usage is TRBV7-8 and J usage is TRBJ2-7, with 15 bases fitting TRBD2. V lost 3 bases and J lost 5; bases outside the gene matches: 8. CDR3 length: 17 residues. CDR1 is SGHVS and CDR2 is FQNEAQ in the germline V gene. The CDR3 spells CASSLSFGLAGGNEQYF. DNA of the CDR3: TGTGCCAGCAGCTTGTCGTTCGGACTAGCGGGGGGGAACGAGCAGTACTTC.

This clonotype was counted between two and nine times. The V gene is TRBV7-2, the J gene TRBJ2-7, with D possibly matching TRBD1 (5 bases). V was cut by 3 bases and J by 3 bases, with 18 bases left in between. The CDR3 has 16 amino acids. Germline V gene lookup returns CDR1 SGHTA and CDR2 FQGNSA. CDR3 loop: CASSFQRGRSGYEQYF. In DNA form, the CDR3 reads TGTGCCAGCAGCTTCCAAAGGGGAAGATCTGGCTACGAGCAGTACTTC.